Below are 23 T cell receptor beta chains sequenced from a single sample in a study of blood T cell repertoires in COVID-19. The assay was immunoSEQ multiplex PCR, and TCRdb's table has in-frame clones only and misses some. The sample lists roughly 80,000 clones, roughly 88% seen once, with roughly 5.9% in the top ten. Material: peripheral blood. All receptors derive from a man between 50 and 59 years old with active COVID-19.

The V call is TRBV29-1, the J call TRBJ2-1, with 10 nucleotides matching TRBD2. The V gene end was trimmed by 6 bases and the J gene end by 14 bases; junction bases not matched to a gene: 22. The CDR3 runs 16 residues. Germline V CDR1 and CDR2: SQVTM, ANQGSEA. DNA of the CDR3: TGCAGCGTGACCTATGGACTAAGCGGGAGGGATTTAAGTAAGTTCTTC. This gives the protein CSVTYGLSGRDLSKFF.

The chain joins TRBV10-3 to TRBJ2-7, with TRBD2 as a possible D gene (5 bases). The CDR3 has 11 amino acids. V dropped 11 bases and J dropped 6 bases, with 14 bases sitting between them. Germline CDR1 is ENHRY and CDR2 is SYGVKD. The CDR3 DNA reads as TGTGCCGTGTTGAGGGAGTCCGAGCAGTACTTC. It is translated as CAVLRESEQYF.

V gene TRBV4-1 combines with J gene TRBJ2-3; 9 bases are shared with TRBD1. V was pared by 6 bases and J by 2 bases, with 9 bases of the junction left unmatched. CDR1 MGHRA and CDR2 YSYEKL come from the germline V gene. The CDR3 consists of 16 residues. The CDR3 loop reads CASRHPGQGFTDTQYF. The CDR3 region has the DNA TGCGCCAGCAGACATCCGGGACAGGGCTTCACAGATACGCAGTATTTT.

V usage is TRBV4-2 and J usage is TRBJ1-1, with D maybe TRBD1 (5 bases). The CDR3 has 15 residues. V gave up 6 bases and J gave up 2 bases, with 16 bases separating them. The germline gives CDR1 LGHNA, CDR2 YNFKEQ. This chain's CDR3 is CASSGGAGANTEAFF. The CDR3 DNA follows: TGTGCCAGCAGTGGAGGGGCGGGCGCCAACACTGAAGCTTTCTTT.

Here the CDR3 reads CASSFTFPEQYF. As DNA, the CDR3 is TGTGCCAGCAGTTTTACATTCCCCGAGCAGTACTTC. The rearrangement uses TRBV12-3 or TRBV12-4 and TRBJ2-7, with D unclear. With 3 bases removed from V and 6 bases from J, the gap between germline ends came to 9 bases. The CDR3 is 12 amino acids.

The rearrangement links TRBV18 to TRBJ1-4; no reliable D call. The length of the CDR3 is 15 residues. V lost 1 base to trimming and J lost 5 bases, with 11 bases between them. CDR1 KGHSH and CDR2 LQKENI come from the germline V gene. CDR3 sequence (DNA): TGTGCCAGCTCACCACAGACAAGCACGAATGAAAAACTGTTTTTT. This codes for CASSPQTSTNEKLFF.

The chain links TRBV24-1 to TRBJ1-2; 7 bases are shared with TRBD1. CDR1 is KGHDR and CDR2 is SFDVKD in the germline V gene. The V and J ends lost 6 bases and 5 bases, in that order; junction bases with no gene match: 8. The CDR3 totals 14 residues. CDR3 amino acids: CATSSGQSFYGYTF. The CDR3 DNA reads TGTGCCACCAGTTCGGGACAGTCCTTTTATGGCTACACCTTC.

This sequence joins TRBV5-1 and TRBJ2-6; a weak D match, TRBD1 (6 bases). This CDR3 comprises 16 residues. The germline V gene has CDR1 SGHRS and CDR2 YFSETQ. The V and J ends lost 0 bases and 2 bases respectively, with 9 bases between them. The CDR3 coding sequence is TGCGCCAGCAGCTTGGGGCAGGGGCCTGGGGCCAACGTCCTGACTTTC. Translation gives CASSLGQGPGANVLTF. Full variable domain (rest looked up from reference TRBV5-1 and TRBJ2-6): KAGVTQTPRYLIKTRGQQVTLSCSPISGHRSVSWYQQTPGQGLQFLFEYFSETQRNKGNFPGRFSGRQFSNSRSEMNVSTLELGDSALYLCASSLGQGPGANVLTFGAGSRLTVL.

The chain carries TRBV5-6 and TRBJ2-1; 9 bases fit TRBD2. The CDR3 runs 16 residues. Germline values: CDR1 SGHDT, CDR2 YYEEEE. V shed 4 bases and J 4 bases; nucleotides not matched to a gene: 9. CDR3 region: CASSPVAGGPYNEQFF. DNA for the CDR3: TGTGCCAGCAGCCCTGTGGCGGGGGGGCCTTACAATGAGCAGTTCTTC.

This chain joins TRBV5-1 and TRBJ2-1; TRBD2 agrees at 7 bases. Germline trimming cut 0 bases from V and 3 bases from J; bases unmatched to any gene: 3. CDR1 and CDR2 (germline): SGHRS, YFSETQ. The CDR3 sequence is 15 residues long. CDR3 sequence: CASSLASGNYNEQFF. CDR3 DNA sequence: TGCGCCAGCAGCTTGGCTAGCGGAAACTACAATGAGCAGTTCTTC.

The table lists this clone with a count of one. V usage is TRBV6-5 and J usage is TRBJ1-1; D unclear. Trimming removed 11 bases at V and 4 bases at J, with 17 bases between. Germline V gene data show CDR1 as MNHEY and CDR2 as SVGAGI. The CDR3 consists of 13 residues. The DNA for the CDR3 is TGTGCCGCTAGGTCCCTGCGGGGCACTGAAGCTTTCTTT. As protein: CAARSLRGTEAFF.

The V and J genes are TRBV28 and TRBJ2-7; D is perhaps TRBD2 (5 bases). The CDR3 length is 15 residues. V was trimmed by 7 bases and J by 6 bases, leaving 22 bases between them. Per the germline V gene, CDR1 is MDHEN and CDR2 is SYDVKM. DNA of the CDR3: TGTGCCAGCATCGACAACCGGGGTGAAGGTCCCGAGCAGTACTTC. Translated: CASIDNRGEGPEQYF. Together with reference TRBV28 and TRBJ2-7, the CDR3 gives the full variable domain: DVKVTQSSRYLVKRTGEKVFLECVQDMDHENMFWYRQDPGLGLRLIYFSYDVKMKEKGDIPEGYSVSREKKERFSLILESASTNQTSMYLCASIDNRGEGPEQYFGPGTRLTVT.

V usage is TRBV5-5 and J usage is TRBJ2-3; D is possibly TRBD1 (6 bases). V was cut by 3 bases and J by 2 bases, with 10 bases left in between. The germline V gene encodes CDR1 SGHKS and CDR2 YYEKEE (reference sequence). The CDR3 contains 14 residues. CDR3: CASSSGTLTDTQYF. CDR3 nucleotides: TGTGCCAGCAGCTCCGGGACACTCACAGATACGCAGTATTTT.

J is TRBJ1-1 and V is TRBV7-8; D unclear. Germline V gives CDR1 SGHVS, CDR2 FQNEAQ. The CDR3 sequence is 14 residues long. Deletions cut 0 bases from V and 0 bases from J, with 5 bases between. CDR3 DNA: TGTGCCAGCAGCTTAGCGACTGTGAACACTGAAGCTTTCTTT. Its protein is CASSLATVNTEAFF.

The chain links TRBV24-1 to TRBJ1-2, with TRBD1 matching over 10 bases. The germline V gene has CDR1 KGHDR and CDR2 SFDVKD. The CDR3 is 15 amino acids. Unmatched junction bases numbered 12, after V lost 8 bases and J lost 7 bases. CDR3 sequence (DNA): TGTGCCACCACCCGCTCGGACAGGGGGGTGCGTGGCTACACCTTC. Protein sequence: CATTRSDRGVRGYTF.

This chain uses TRBV28 with TRBJ2-7, with 9 nucleotides matching TRBD1. V lost 5 bases and J lost 4; bases outside the gene matches: 3. CDR1 and CDR2 (germline): MDHEN, SYDVKM. This CDR3 region has 13 residues. The DNA of the CDR3 is TGTGCCAGCAGTCCTGGACAGGGGTACGAGCAGTACTTC. The encoded protein is CASSPGQGYEQYF.

The V gene is TRBV14, the J gene TRBJ2-3; D may be TRBD2 (5 bases). Deletions cut 1 base from V and 6 bases from J, with 14 bases between. Germline CDR1 is SGHDN and CDR2 is FVKESK. CDR3 length: 15 amino acids. The CDR3 loop is CASSQAGGPGDTQYF. CDR3 nucleotides: TGTGCCAGCAGCCAAGCAGGAGGCCCCGGGGATACGCAGTATTTT.

The V call is TRBV28, the J call TRBJ2-1; 7 bases line up with TRBD1. Germline V gene data show CDR1 as MDHEN and CDR2 as SYDVKM. Trimming at V came to 6 bases and at J to 6 bases, leaving 17 bases not matched to a gene. The CDR3 is 17 amino acids. This CDR3 reads CASRTTSRDSRTNEQFF. In DNA form, the CDR3 reads TGTGCCAGCAGGACGACCTCCCGGGACAGCCGAACCAATGAGCAGTTCTTC.

V is TRBV5-1 and J is TRBJ1-2, with 7 positions matching TRBD1. Trimming removed 2 bases from V and 4 bases from J; junction bases left unmatched: 11. CDR1 is SGHRS and CDR2 is YFSETQ in the germline V gene. The CDR3 sequence is 16 residues long. The CDR3 region has the DNA TGCGCCAGCAGCTTTGGGGGACAGCCAGAAGTCTATGGCTACACCTTC. Translated, it gives CASSFGGQPEVYGYTF. Full variable domain (remainder filled in from reference TRBV5-1 and TRBJ1-2): KAGVTQTPRYLIKTRGQQVTLSCSPISGHRSVSWYQQTPGQGLQFLFEYFSETQRNKGNFPGRFSGRQFSNSRSEMNVSTLELGDSALYLCASSFGGQPEVYGYTFGSGTRLTVV.

V and J are TRBV7-3 and TRBJ2-1, with 8 bases lining up with TRBD2. The CDR3 spans 17 residues. Germline V gives CDR1 SGHTA, CDR2 FQGTGA. V lost 2 bases to trimming and J lost 7 bases; unmatched junction nucleotides: 13. The CDR3 DNA reads TGTGCCAGCAGCTTAGGCTTTAGTGGGACTAGTATAAATGAGCAGTTCTTC. It yields the protein CASSLGFSGTSINEQFF.

The rearrangement uses TRBV6-2 or TRBV6-3 and TRBJ2-7, with 7 bases fitting TRBD2. The CDR3 runs 16 residues. V was pared by 4 bases and J by 3 bases, with 12 bases of the junction left unmatched. CDR1 MNHEY and CDR2 SVGEGT come from the germline V gene. The CDR3, as DNA: TGTGCCAGCAGTTCCGCGGGGGTCCCACTGAACTACGAGCAGTACTTC. This codes for CASSSAGVPLNYEQYF.

A single count supports this clone. This chain connects TRBV11-2 to TRBJ1-6; D is ambiguous. Trimming left V 1 base short and J 0 bases short, with 7 bases between. This CDR3 has 16 amino acids. Germline V gene data show CDR1 as SGHAT and CDR2 as FQNNGV. The CDR3 spells CASSLALFSYNSPLHF. The CDR3 DNA follows: TGTGCCAGCAGCTTAGCCCTCTTCTCCTATAATTCACCCCTCCACTTT. The complete variable domain, with remaining parts taken from reference TRBV11-2 and TRBJ1-6, reads EAGVAQSPRYKIIEKRQSVAFWCNPISGHATLYWYQQILGQGPKLLIQFQNNGVVDDSQLPKDRFSAERLKGVDSTLKIQPAKLEDSAVYLCASSLALFSYNSPLHFGNGTRLTVT.

The chain links TRBV5-1 to TRBJ1-2, with 7 bases fitting TRBD1. V shed 2 bases and J 3 bases; nucleotides not matched to a gene: 1. Per germline, CDR1 SGHRS and CDR2 YFSETQ. The CDR3 has 13 residues. The CDR3 nucleotides read TGCGCCAGCAGCTTAGACAGGGACTATGGCTACACCTTC. This sequence encodes CASSLDRDYGYTF.